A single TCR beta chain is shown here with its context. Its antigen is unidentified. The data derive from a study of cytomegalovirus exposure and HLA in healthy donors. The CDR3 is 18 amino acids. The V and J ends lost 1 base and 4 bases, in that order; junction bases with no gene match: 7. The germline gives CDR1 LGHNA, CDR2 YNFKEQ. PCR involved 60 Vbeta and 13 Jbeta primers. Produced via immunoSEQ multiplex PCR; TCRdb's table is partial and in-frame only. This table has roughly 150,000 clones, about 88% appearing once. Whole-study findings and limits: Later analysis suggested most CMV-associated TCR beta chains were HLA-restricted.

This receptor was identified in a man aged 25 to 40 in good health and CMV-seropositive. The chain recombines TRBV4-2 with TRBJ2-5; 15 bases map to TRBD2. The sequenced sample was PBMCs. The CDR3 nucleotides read TGTGCCAGCAGCCAAGGGGGGACTAGCGGGAGGTTCCCAGAGACCCAGTACTTC. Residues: CASSQGGTSGRFPETQYF.